This TCR beta chain was documented in a study of T cells after yellow fever vaccination. General study points: Only a minor proportion of clonotypes was detected across both CD4 and CD8 compartments. Post-booster reappearance was seen for most primary-vaccination clones (96% CD4, 75% to 90% CD8). Faster peaking, at day 5 versus 15, marked a secondary response that was weaker.

A single record per CDR3 protein comes from TCRdb applying MiXCR to the 5' RACE reads. The sample yields a few hundred thousand distinct CDR3 sequences, about 6.6% seen once. With 4 bases clipped from V and 4 bases from J, the junction kept 7 bases outside the gene matches. The CDR3 runs to 16 residues. In regard to this clonotype: Antigen specificity is unknown.

The chain employs TRBV12-3 or TRBV12-4 and TRBJ2-7; TRBD2 matches at 13 bases. This specimen consisted of PBMCs, obtained more than 35 days after the first yellow fever vaccination. This receptor was taken from a man in his late teens or twenties who received the YFV17D yellow fever vaccine. The chain's CDR3 is CASSSRLAGGRYEQYF. For the CDR3, the DNA is TGTGCCAGCAGTTCGAGACTAGCGGGGGGCCGATACGAGCAGTACTTC.